These 23 T cell receptor beta chains came from one sample sequenced in a study of T cells in Graves' hyperthyroidism and ophthalmopathy (dated by TCRdb to the late 2010s). The library was prepared using multiplex PCR. TCRdb shows the sequencer as Illumina HiSeq 2000. Amplification of TCR beta CDR3 regions was carried out from RNA transcripts. For the first round of RT-PCR on the TCR CDR3, the HTBI primer set was used together with the Qiagen OneStep RT-PCR kit. TCRdb reran the public reads through fastp at Q25 and MiXCR, keeping productive beta chains. One record per CDR3 amino acid sequence lists the most common genes and DNA. The sample records about 740,000 distinct CDR3 sequences, 12% to 15% of which are singletons. Jointly, the top ten make up about 10% of the sample. Sample: blood. The receptors derive from a woman between 18 and 30 years old with Graves' hyperthyroidism.

This clonotype was recorded many times. The chain joins TRBV18 to TRBJ1-3; TRBD1 matches 7 bases. CDR1 and CDR2 (germline): KGHSH, LQKENI. The CDR3 is 16 amino acids. V was clipped by 3 bases and J by 3 bases; unmatched bases: 8. CDR3 in DNA: TGTGCCAGCTCACCCTGGACAGGAGACCTTGGAAACACCATATATTTT. Translating gives CASSPWTGDLGNTIYF.

This clonotype has at least ten counts. The CDR3 here is CASSYSIRSSTEAFF. For the CDR3, the DNA is TGTGCCAGCAGTTACTCGATCAGGAGTAGTACTGAAGCTTTCTTT. The V call is TRBV6-5, the J call TRBJ1-1; D gene uncertain. This CDR3 comprises 15 residues. CDR1 and CDR2 from the germline V gene are MNHEY and SVGAGI. V gave up 0 bases and J gave up 5 bases, with 13 bases separating them.

This clonotype was observed many times. The chain couples TRBV18 to TRBJ2-1; 13 bases agree with TRBD2. This CDR3 has 17 residues. Germline V gene data show CDR1 as KGHSH and CDR2 as LQKENI. The V and J ends lost 5 bases and 5 bases, in that order; junction bases with no gene match: 9. Here the CDR3 DNA reads TGTGCCAGCTCATCTTGGACTAGCGGGAGTGGAAACAATGAGCAGTTCTTC. Protein product: CASSSWTSGSGNNEQFF.

Ten or more counts support this clonotype. This chain links TRBV10-3 with TRBJ2-1; 11 bases match TRBD2. This CDR3 has 15 residues. V dropped 5 bases and J dropped 7; count of bases not matched to a gene: 7. The germline CDR1 and CDR2 sequences are ENHRY and SYGVKD. CDR3 residues: CAISSTGTSGNEQFF. The CDR3 DNA follows: TGTGCCATCAGTAGCACCGGGACTAGCGGTAATGAGCAGTTCTTC.

This clonotype was counted at least ten times. The V gene is TRBV7-2, the J gene TRBJ2-1, with 7 bases lining up with TRBD1. Looked up from germline, CDR1 is SGHTA and CDR2 is FQGNSA. CDR3 length equals 14 residues. The V segment lost 4 bases and the J segment 6 bases; nucleotides outside the gene matches: 6. The CDR3 is CASSSTGQVNEQFF. CDR3 nucleotides: TGTGCCAGCAGCTCGACAGGGCAGGTCAATGAGCAGTTCTTC.

The rearrangement links TRBV29-1 to TRBJ2-2, with a weak D call TRBD2 (5 bases). V gave up 0 bases and J gave up 6 bases, with 11 bases separating them. CDR1 and CDR2 from the germline V gene are SQVTM and ANQGSEA. The CDR3 has 14 residues. In nucleotides, the CDR3 is TGCAGCGTTGAAGAGGGGTGGGGAGCCGGGGAGCTGTTTTTT. Translating gives CSVEEGWGAGELFF.

In this sample, this clonotype turned up a few times. This chain uses TRBV9 with TRBJ2-7; 7 nucleotides line up with TRBD2. The V segment lost 3 bases and the J segment 0 bases; nucleotides outside the gene matches: 6. Germline CDR1 reads SGDLS; CDR2 reads YYNGEE. This CDR3 is 15 amino acids long. The CDR3 bases are TGTGCCAGCAGCGGCCGGGAGGCGAGCTCCTACGAGCAGTACTTC. Encoded protein: CASSGREASSYEQYF.

The gene calls are TRBV29-1 and TRBJ2-7; D unclear. The CDR3 loop spans 13 amino acids. In germline, CDR1 is SQVTM, CDR2 ANQGSEA. V was shortened by 4 bases and J by 0 bases, with 10 bases between the two germline ends. The CDR3 nucleotides read TGCAGCGTTGTACAGACGGACTCCTACGAGCAGTACTTC. It codes for CSVVQTDSYEQYF.

This clonotype was detected ten times or more. The chain uses TRBV30 and TRBJ1-2; possible D gene TRBD1, 6 bases. There are 13 residues in the CDR3. Germline V lookup: CDR1 GTSNPN, CDR2 SVGIG (reference sequence). Trimming pared 2 bases from V and 8 bases from J, leaving 15 bases between. CDR3 DNA: TGTGCCTGGAGTTATACGGGGGGCCTCGGCTACACCTTC. Translated, it gives CAWSYTGGLGYTF. Using reference TRBV30 and TRBJ1-2 for the parts outside the CDR3, the full variable domain is SQTIHQWPATLVQPVGSPLSLECTVEGTSNPNLYWYRQAAGRGLQLLFYSVGIGQISSEVPQNLSASRPQDRQFILSSKKLLLSDSGFYLCAWSYTGGLGYTFGSGTRLTVV.

As to this clonotype: A much bigger clone sits one base away, suggesting this may be a read error. The CDR3 DNA follows: TGTGCCAGCAGCTTCGCGGGATACTACAATGAGCAGTACTTC. Protein: CASSFAGYYNEQYF. The chain links TRBV11-3 to TRBJ2-1, with a weak D call TRBD2 (6 bases). Near its end, the DNA agrees better with TRBJ2-7, so the J call may be wrong. CDR1 SGHNT and CDR2 YENEEA come from the germline V gene. The CDR3 is made up of 14 amino acids.

The DNA for the CDR3 is TGCGCCAGCAGCCCCCCCCACAACAATGAGCAGTTCTTC. Residues: CASSPPHNNEQFF. The V call is TRBV4-3, the J call TRBJ2-1; no firm D call. From germline, CDR1 is LGHNA and CDR2 YSLEER. The CDR3 is 13 residues long. V shed 4 bases and J shed 5 bases, with 9 bases lying between them.

The chain carries TRBV12-3 or TRBV12-4 and TRBJ2-7; a possible D gene is TRBD2 (5 bases). Trimming took 3 bases from V and 3 from J, leaving 18 bases between them. CDR3 size: 16 residues. CDR3 in DNA: TGTGCCAGCAGTTTCCTGTTGGAGGCACCAGACTACGAGCAGTACTTC. It encodes CASSFLLEAPDYEQYF.

This clonotype was seen only a few times. The chain carries TRBV20-1 and TRBJ2-7; possible D gene TRBD2, 6 bases. Germline V gene lookup returns CDR1 DFQATT and CDR2 SNEGSKA (reference sequence). The length of the CDR3 is 14 residues. Deletions cut 1 base from V and 3 bases from J, with 13 bases between. CDR3 coding DNA: TGCAGTGCTAGAGGGGCGGGACGGAACTACGAGCAGTACTTC. Residues: CSARGAGRNYEQYF.

This clonotype turned up a few times. V gene TRBV7-9 combines with J gene TRBJ2-3; the match to TRBD2 covers 7 bases. The germline V gene encodes CDR1 SEHNR and CDR2 FQNEAQ (reference sequence). The trim removed 4 bases at V and 2 bases at J, leaving 9 bases unmatched. The CDR3 runs 16 residues. CDR3 loop: CASSSPEGGATDTQYF. CDR3 in DNA: TGTGCCAGCAGCTCCCCGGAGGGAGGGGCCACAGATACGCAGTATTTT. The full variable domain, completed using reference TRBV7-9 and TRBJ2-3, is DTGVSQNPRHKITKRGQNVTFRCDPISEHNRLYWYRQTLGQGPEFLTYFQNEAQLEKSRLLSDRFSAERPKGSFSTLEIQRTEQGDSAMYLCASSSPEGGATDTQYFGPGTRLTVL.

In its sample, this clonotype was seen many times. The chain is built from TRBV5-1 and TRBJ2-1; 7 bases are a match to TRBD2. CDR1 and CDR2 (germline): SGHRS, YFSETQ. With V trimmed by 2 bases and J by 6 bases, 8 bases remained unmatched. The CDR3 has 15 residues. The CDR3 bases are TGCGCCAGCAGCTTCGTTGGTGGGGGGGGCAATGAGCAGTTCTTC. It encodes CASSFVGGGGNEQFF.

V and J are TRBV19 and TRBJ2-3; 9 bases are shared with TRBD1. V lost 6 bases to trimming and J lost 7 bases; unmatched junction nucleotides: 8. This CDR3 has 14 amino acids. Germline V CDR1 and CDR2: LNHDA, SQIVND (reference sequence). CDR3 DNA: TGTGCCAGTAGCTTCGGGACAGGGATGAATACGCAGTATTTT. Translating gives CASSFGTGMNTQYF. Full variable domain (outside the CDR3, taken from reference TRBV19 and TRBJ2-3): DGGITQSPKYLFRKEGQNVTLSCEQNLNHDAMYWYRQDPGQGLRLIYYSQIVNDFQKGDIAEGYSVSREKKESFPLTVTSAQKNPTAFYLCASSFGTGMNTQYFGPGTRLTVL.

To note about this clonotype: A read error may be the cause here, since a much bigger clone is one base away. The chain joins TRBV6-1 to TRBJ1-1; 12 positions match TRBD1. V lost 6 bases, J lost 2 bases, and 4 bases stayed unmatched. The length of the CDR3 is 15 residues. Germline CDR1 is MNHNS and CDR2 is SASEGT. DNA of the CDR3: TGTGCCAGCAGCAGGGGACAGGGGGCAAACACTGAAGCTTTCTTT. Translating gives CASSRGQGANTEAFF.

This clonotype was seen at least ten times. The gene calls are TRBV20-1 and TRBJ2-2; D ambiguous. CDR3 length: 16 amino acids. Trimming left V 1 base short and J 3 bases short, with 15 bases between. Germline CDR1 is DFQATT and CDR2 is SNEGSKA (reference sequence). CDR3 loop: CSARVVGSRYTGELFF. CDR3 nucleotide sequence: TGCAGTGCTAGAGTTGTAGGGTCGAGGTACACCGGGGAGCTGTTTTTT.

This clonotype was seen more than once but under ten times. The V and J genes are TRBV28 and TRBJ2-4; D is uncertain. Trimming stripped 6 bases from V and 3 bases from J, with 27 bases between. CDR3 length equals 19 residues. Germline V gene lookup returns CDR1 MDHEN and CDR2 SYDVKM. CDR3 bases: TGTGCCAGCAGCCAACTTTCGGCCCTAAGGGCCAGAGGCAAAAACATTCAGTACTTC. Protein product: CASSQLSALRARGKNIQYF.

V usage is TRBV6-5 and J usage is TRBJ2-7; possibly TRBD2 for D (6 bases). CDR1 MNHEY and CDR2 SVGAGI come from the germline V gene. The ends were cut back, 0 bases at V and 7 bases at J, with 13 bases in the middle. The CDR3 totals 14 residues. The CDR3 DNA sequence: TGTGCCAGCAGTTACTCGATGGGGGGAGGAGAGCAGTACTTC. Translating gives CASSYSMGGGEQYF.

Ten or more counts support this clonotype. V usage is TRBV2 and J usage is TRBJ2-3; 7 bases map to TRBD1. Germline V gene lookup returns CDR1 SNHLY and CDR2 FYNNEI. The CDR3 contains 16 residues. The V gene end was trimmed by 7 bases and the J gene end by 2 bases; junction bases not matched to a gene: 12. This CDR3 reads CASTTDREGVTDTQYF. As DNA, the CDR3 is TGTGCCAGCACCACCGACAGGGAAGGGGTCACAGATACGCAGTATTTT.

This clonotype was seen more than once but under ten times. The genes are TRBV14 and TRBJ2-2, with 11 bases lining up with TRBD2. The CDR3 extends over 15 amino acids. The germline V gene has CDR1 SGHDN and CDR2 FVKESK. After removal of 0 bases from V and 11 bases from J, the junction contained 5 bases not matched to a gene. The CDR3 is CASSQDLAGGRELFF. The CDR3 DNA is TGTGCCAGCAGCCAAGACCTAGCGGGAGGTCGAGAGCTGTTTTTT.

This clonotype turned up a few times. The chain combines TRBV7-3 with TRBJ2-7, with 9 bases that match TRBD1. Looked up from germline, CDR1 is SGHTA and CDR2 is FQGTGA. This CDR3 region has 13 residues. V lost 4 bases, J lost 6 bases, and 4 bases stayed unmatched. The CDR3 sequence is CASSSRDRAEQYF. CDR3 nucleotide sequence: TGTGCCAGCAGCTCTCGGGACAGGGCCGAGCAGTACTTC. The full variable domain, with the rest looked up from reference TRBV7-3 and TRBJ2-7, is GAGVSQTPSNKVTEKGKYVELRCDPISGHTALYWYRQSLGQGPEFLIYFQGTGAADDSGLPNDRFFAVRPEGSVSTLKIQRTERGDSAVYLCASSSRDRAEQYFGPGTRLTVT.